Presented here are 19 T cell receptor beta chains from one specimen sequenced in a study of blood T cell repertoires in COVID-19. The method was immunoSEQ multiplex PCR; TCRdb's version includes in-frame clones alone and lacks a portion of them. The data hold 80,000 to 100,000 clones, with about nine tenths observed a single time. Input material: peripheral blood. These receptors all come from a woman between 45 and 65 years old with active or convalescent COVID-19.

This clone is judged medium-sized. The chain has TRBV27 and TRBJ1-3, with D unclear. Germline lookup yields CDR1 MNHEY and CDR2 SMNVEV (reference sequence). The ends were cut back, 7 bases at V and 2 bases at J, with 6 bases in the middle. The CDR3 consists of 12 residues. CDR3 nucleotide sequence: TGTGCCAGCATCCCTACTGGAAACACCATATATTTT. Amino acids: CASIPTGNTIYF.

The chain carries TRBV14 and TRBJ1-3, with 9 bases aligning to TRBD1. This CDR3 has 13 amino acids. The V segment lost 9 bases and the J segment 2 bases; nucleotides outside the gene matches: 2. Germline lookup yields CDR1 SGHDN and CDR2 FVKESK. CDR3 nucleotides: TGTGCCAGTAGGACAGGGGCTGGAAACACCATATATTTT. Translating gives CASRTGAGNTIYF. Together with reference TRBV14 and TRBJ1-3, the CDR3 gives the full variable domain: EAGVTQFPSHSVIEKGQTVTLRCDPISGHDNLYWYRRVMGKEIKFLLHFVKESKQDESGMPNNRFLAERTGGTYSTLKVQPAELEDSGVYFCASRTGAGNTIYFGEGSWLTVV.

The V call is TRBV24-1, the J call TRBJ2-2; 8 bases agree with TRBD1. Per germline, CDR1 KGHDR and CDR2 SFDVKD. The CDR3 covers 14 residues. The V segment lost 9 bases and the J segment 6 bases; nucleotides outside the gene matches: 8. The CDR3 DNA reads as TGTGCCACCTCGGACAGGGTTTTGTCCGGGGAGCTGTTTTTT. This codes for CATSDRVLSGELFF.

This clone was seen just once. The CDR3 is CASSSGGAGDTQYF. CDR3 coding DNA: TGTGCCAGCAGCTCCGGGGGGGCAGGTGATACGCAGTATTTT. The V call is TRBV7-2, the J call TRBJ2-3; 8 positions match TRBD2. Looked up from germline, CDR1 is SGHTA and CDR2 is FQGNSA. The CDR3 runs to 14 residues. J lost 6 bases, V lost 4 bases, and 6 bases had no gene match.

This clone was seen just once. The chain couples TRBV11-3 to TRBJ1-1, with 7 positions matching TRBD1. The CDR3 runs to 13 residues. V shed 3 bases and J 4 bases; nucleotides not matched to a gene: 2. Germline CDR1 SGHNT, CDR2 YENEEA. CDR3 sequence reads: CASSLTGTTEAFF. The CDR3 nucleotides are TGTGCCAGCAGCTTGACAGGGACCACTGAAGCTTTCTTT.

This chain uses TRBV6-5 with TRBJ2-1, with TRBD2 matching 10 bases. Trimming took 7 bases from V and 8 from J; bases not matched to a gene: 8. Germline CDR1 and CDR2: MNHEY and SVGAGI. This CDR3 has 14 residues. In nucleotides, the CDR3 is TGTGCCAGCAAAAGAGCGGGGGGGCCTGATGAGCAGTTCTTC. This sequence encodes CASKRAGGPDEQFF.

The chain uses TRBV6-2 or TRBV6-3 and TRBJ1-2; TRBD1 aligns across 7 bases. From germline, CDR1 is MNHEY and CDR2 SVGEGT. The length of the CDR3 is 14 residues. V lost 5 bases, J lost 7 bases, and 10 bases stayed unmatched. CDR3 in amino acids: CASSTYRDSAGYTF. For the CDR3, the DNA is TGTGCCAGCAGTACATACCGGGACAGTGCTGGCTACACCTTC.

The chain carries TRBV9 and TRBJ2-7; TRBD1 is a possible D gene (6 bases). Germline lookup yields CDR1 SGDLS and CDR2 YYNGEE. This CDR3 region has 14 residues. Trimming left V 2 bases short and J 7 bases short, with 16 bases between. CDR3 sequence reads: CASSVLDSFWEQYF. CDR3 nucleotide sequence: TGTGCCAGCAGCGTTTTGGACAGCTTCTGGGAGCAGTACTTC.

The rearrangement links TRBV28 to TRBJ2-5; 8 bases map to TRBD1. CDR1 and CDR2 from the germline V gene are MDHEN and SYDVKM. CDR3 length equals 15 residues. The junction had 5 bases not matched to a gene; V was cut back by 3 bases and J by 2 bases. The CDR3 DNA follows: TGTGCCAGCAGTTTTTCCGGGACAGGTCAAGAGACCCAGTACTTC. Its translation: CASSFSGTGQETQYF.

This clone was counted between two and nine times. This sequence joins TRBV7-2 and TRBJ2-5; 7 bases map to TRBD1. V lost 1 base, J lost 5 bases, and 7 bases stayed unmatched. The V gene's germline CDR1 is SGHTA and CDR2 FQGNSA. The CDR3 is 15 residues long. The chain's CDR3 is CASSLVNRGGETQYF. CDR3 DNA sequence: TGTGCCAGCAGCTTAGTAAACAGGGGTGGGGAGACCCAGTACTTC.

The chain has TRBV7-9 and TRBJ1-2; D perhaps matches TRBD1 (6 bases). CDR1 is SEHNR and CDR2 is FQNEAQ in the germline V gene (reference sequence). This CDR3 spans 14 amino acids. Between the trimmed V and J ends, which lost 3 bases and 2 bases, there was a span of 10 bases. DNA for the CDR3: TGTGCCAGCAGCTTTAGAGGGGGAAACTATGGCTACACCTTC. It specifies CASSFRGGNYGYTF.

This chain joins TRBV9 and TRBJ2-5; D gene uncertain. The germline V gene has CDR1 SGDLS and CDR2 YYNGEE. The CDR3 is 15 amino acids. Trimming removed 2 bases at V and 1 base at J, with 12 bases between. The CDR3 nucleotides read TGTGCCAGCAGCGTCCATCAGTCGATCCAAGAGACCCAGTACTTC. Translation: CASSVHQSIQETQYF.

This clone has only a few counts. This chain links TRBV6-5 with TRBJ2-3; a possible D gene is TRBD1 (6 bases). This CDR3 region has 15 residues. Trimming took off 5 bases at V and 0 bases at J, with 12 bases between the two ends. The germline CDR1 and CDR2 sequences are MNHEY and SVGAGI. Here the CDR3 reads CASSQTGASTDTQYF. The CDR3 nucleotides read TGTGCCAGCAGTCAGACAGGAGCTAGCACAGATACGCAGTATTTT.

The rearrangement joins TRBV9 to TRBJ1-3; maybe TRBD1 (5 bases). V was shortened by 0 bases and J by 0 bases, with 10 bases between the two germline ends. Per germline, CDR1 SGDLS and CDR2 YYNGEE. There are 16 residues in the CDR3. The CDR3 nucleotides are TGTGCCAGCAGCGTAGCTCAGGGCTCCTCTGGAAACACCATATATTTT. It encodes CASSVAQGSSGNTIYF.

The J gene is TRBJ1-2, the V gene TRBV19, with D possibly being TRBD1 (6 bases). The CDR3 has 15 amino acids. Looked up from germline, CDR1 is LNHDA and CDR2 is SQIVND (reference sequence). Deletions cut 5 bases from V and 8 bases from J, with 21 bases between. CDR3 nucleotide sequence: TGTGCCAGTAGTCCCAGGCGAGGGGGAGCAGCGGGCTACACCTTC. Encoded protein: CASSPRRGGAAGYTF.

The CDR3 coding sequence is TGTGCCAGTAGTATTGAGCATCAGCCCCAGCATTTT. Translating it yields CASSIEHQPQHF. The genes are TRBV19 and TRBJ1-5; D unclear. Germline V lookup: CDR1 LNHDA, CDR2 SQIVND (reference sequence). V was pared by 3 bases and J by 5 bases, with 5 bases between. This CDR3 is 12 amino acids long.

The chain is built from TRBV7-2 and TRBJ1-2; 7 bases line up with TRBD1. The ends lost 3 bases at V and 2 bases at J; junction bases unmatched: 9. Germline V gene data show CDR1 as SGHTA and CDR2 as FQGNSA. This CDR3 contains 16 residues. The CDR3 DNA follows: TGTGCCAGCAGCTTTACCGGGACAGCTAGCAACTATGGCTACACCTTC. Protein: CASSFTGTASNYGYTF.

This clone came up a few times. The rearrangement links TRBV19 to TRBJ1-5; the D gene is possibly TRBD1 (5 bases). This CDR3 spans 17 amino acids. The germline V gene has CDR1 LNHDA and CDR2 SQIVND (reference sequence). V gave up 5 bases and J gave up 4 bases, with 21 bases separating them. This CDR3 reads CASSPSNLGGWNQPQHF. In DNA form, the CDR3 reads TGTGCCAGTAGTCCCTCAAATTTGGGGGGTTGGAATCAGCCCCAGCATTTT.

This clone was detected only once. V is TRBV2 and J is TRBJ2-7; 8 positions match TRBD2. The germline gives CDR1 SNHLY, CDR2 FYNNEI. Trimming took 2 bases from V and 6 from J; bases not matched to a gene: 6. The length of the CDR3 is 14 residues. The CDR3: CASSEPGLVSEQYF. The CDR3 nucleotides read TGTGCCAGCAGTGAACCGGGACTAGTTAGCGAGCAGTACTTC.